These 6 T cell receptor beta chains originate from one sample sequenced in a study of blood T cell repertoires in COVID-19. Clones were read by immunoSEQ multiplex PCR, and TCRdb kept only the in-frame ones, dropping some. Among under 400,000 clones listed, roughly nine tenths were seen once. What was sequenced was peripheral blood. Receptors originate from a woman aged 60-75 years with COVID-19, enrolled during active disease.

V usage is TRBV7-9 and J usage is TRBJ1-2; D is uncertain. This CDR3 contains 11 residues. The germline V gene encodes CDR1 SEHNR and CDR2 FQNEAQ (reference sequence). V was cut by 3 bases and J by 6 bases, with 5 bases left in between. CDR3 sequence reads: CASSFGDGYTF. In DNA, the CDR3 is TGTGCCAGCAGCTTCGGGGATGGCTACACCTTC. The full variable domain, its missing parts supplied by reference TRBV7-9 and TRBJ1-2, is DTGVSQNPRHKITKRGQNVTFRCDPISEHNRLYWYRQTLGQGPEFLTYFQNEAQLEKSRLLSDRFSAERPKGSFSTLEIQRTEQGDSAMYLCASSFGDGYTFGSGTRLTVV.

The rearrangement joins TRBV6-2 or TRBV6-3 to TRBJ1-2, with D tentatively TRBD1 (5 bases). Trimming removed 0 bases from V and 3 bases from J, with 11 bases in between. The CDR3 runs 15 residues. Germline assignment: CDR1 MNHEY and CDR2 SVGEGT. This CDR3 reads CASSYSTRRDYGYTF. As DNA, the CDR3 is TGTGCCAGCAGTTACTCGACCCGCAGGGACTATGGCTACACCTTC.

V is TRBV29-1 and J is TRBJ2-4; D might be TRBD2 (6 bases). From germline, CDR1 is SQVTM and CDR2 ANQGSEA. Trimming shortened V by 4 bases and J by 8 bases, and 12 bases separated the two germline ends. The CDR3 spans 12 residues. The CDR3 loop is CSVVGVADIQYF. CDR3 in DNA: TGCAGCGTTGTGGGGGTAGCGGACATTCAGTACTTC.

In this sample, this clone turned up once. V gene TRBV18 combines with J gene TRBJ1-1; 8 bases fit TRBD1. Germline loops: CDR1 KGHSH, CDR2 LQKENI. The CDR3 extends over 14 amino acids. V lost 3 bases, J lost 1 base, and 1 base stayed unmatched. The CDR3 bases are TGTGCCAGCTCACCTGGGACAGGGAACACTGAAGCTTTCTTT. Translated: CASSPGTGNTEAFF.

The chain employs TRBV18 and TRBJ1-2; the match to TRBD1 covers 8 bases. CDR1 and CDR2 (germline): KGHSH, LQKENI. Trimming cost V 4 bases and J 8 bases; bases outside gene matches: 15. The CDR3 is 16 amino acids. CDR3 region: CASSLIGQGIEVGYTF. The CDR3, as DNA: TGTGCCAGCTCACTGATCGGACAGGGAATCGAAGTCGGCTACACCTTC.

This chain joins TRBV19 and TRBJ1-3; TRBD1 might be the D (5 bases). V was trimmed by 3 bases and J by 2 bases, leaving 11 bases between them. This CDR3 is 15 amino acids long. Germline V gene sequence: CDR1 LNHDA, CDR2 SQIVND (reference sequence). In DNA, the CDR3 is TGTGCCAGTAGTATCGACAGAACCACTGGAAACACCATATATTTT. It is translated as CASSIDRTTGNTIYF.